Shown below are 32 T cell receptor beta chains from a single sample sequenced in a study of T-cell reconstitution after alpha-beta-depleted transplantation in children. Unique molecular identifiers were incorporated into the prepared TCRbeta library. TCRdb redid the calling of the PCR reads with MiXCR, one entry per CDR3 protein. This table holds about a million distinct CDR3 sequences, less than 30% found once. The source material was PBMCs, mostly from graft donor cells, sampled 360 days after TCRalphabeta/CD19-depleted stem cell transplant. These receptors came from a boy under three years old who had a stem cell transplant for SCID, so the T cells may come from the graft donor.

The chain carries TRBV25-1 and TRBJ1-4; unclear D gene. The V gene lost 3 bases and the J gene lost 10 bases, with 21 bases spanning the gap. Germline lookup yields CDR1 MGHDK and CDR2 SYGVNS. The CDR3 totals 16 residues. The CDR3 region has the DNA TGTGCCAGCAGTGATTCCCGGCAGCACACCCCGGGAAAACTGTTTTTT. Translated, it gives CASSDSRQHTPGKLFF. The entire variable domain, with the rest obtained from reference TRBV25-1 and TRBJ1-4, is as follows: EADIYQTPRYLVIGTGKKITLECSQTMGHDKMYWYQQDPGMELHLIHYSYGVNSTEKGDLSSESTVSRIRTEHFPLTLESARPSHTSQYLCASSDSRQHTPGKLFFGSGTQLSVL.

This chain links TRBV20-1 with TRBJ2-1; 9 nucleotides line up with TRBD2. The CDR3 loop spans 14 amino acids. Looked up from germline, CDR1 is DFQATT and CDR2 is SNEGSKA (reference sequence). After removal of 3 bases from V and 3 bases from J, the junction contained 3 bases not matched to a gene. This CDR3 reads CSASLAGYYNEQFF. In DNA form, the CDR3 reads TGCAGTGCTAGCCTAGCGGGGTACTACAATGAGCAGTTCTTC.

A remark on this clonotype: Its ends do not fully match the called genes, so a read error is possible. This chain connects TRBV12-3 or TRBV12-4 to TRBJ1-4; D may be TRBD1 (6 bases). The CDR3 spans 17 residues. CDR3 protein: CASSRGLDSPESEQLFF. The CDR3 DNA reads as TGTGCCAGCAGCCGCGGTCTGGACAGTCCGGAGAGTGAACAACTGTTTTTT.

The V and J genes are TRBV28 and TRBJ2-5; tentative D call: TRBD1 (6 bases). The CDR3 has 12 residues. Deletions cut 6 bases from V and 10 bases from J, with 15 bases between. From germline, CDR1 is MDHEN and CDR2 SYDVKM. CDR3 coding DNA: TGTGCCAGCAGCCCCGGGACACCGATCCAGTACTTC. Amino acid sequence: CASSPGTPIQYF.

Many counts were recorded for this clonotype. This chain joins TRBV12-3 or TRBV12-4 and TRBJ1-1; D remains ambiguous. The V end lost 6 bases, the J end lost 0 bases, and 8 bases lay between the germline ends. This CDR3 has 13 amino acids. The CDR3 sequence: CASSDGMNTEAFF. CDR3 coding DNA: TGTGCCAGCAGCGACGGCATGAACACTGAAGCTTTCTTT.

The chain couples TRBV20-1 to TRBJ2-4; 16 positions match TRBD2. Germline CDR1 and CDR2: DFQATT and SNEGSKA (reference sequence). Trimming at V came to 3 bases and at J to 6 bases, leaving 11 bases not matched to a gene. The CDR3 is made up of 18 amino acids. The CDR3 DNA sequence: TGCAGTGCTAGGGGACTAGCGGGGGGGCTAGGGGCAAGAAACATTCAGTACTTC. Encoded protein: CSARGLAGGLGARNIQYF.

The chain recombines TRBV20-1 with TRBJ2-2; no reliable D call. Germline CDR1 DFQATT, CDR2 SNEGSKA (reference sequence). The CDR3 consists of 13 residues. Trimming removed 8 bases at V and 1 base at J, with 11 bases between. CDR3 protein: CSRRVVNTGELFF. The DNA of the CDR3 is TGCAGTAGAAGGGTAGTGAACACCGGGGAGCTGTTTTTT.

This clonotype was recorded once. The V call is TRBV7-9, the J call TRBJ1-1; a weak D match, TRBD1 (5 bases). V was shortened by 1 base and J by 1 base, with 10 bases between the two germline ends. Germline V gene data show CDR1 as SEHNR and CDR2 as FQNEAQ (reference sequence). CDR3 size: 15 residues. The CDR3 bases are TGTGCCAGCAGCTTAGGGGGACCGCGGAACACTGAAGCTTTCTTT. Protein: CASSLGGPRNTEAFF.

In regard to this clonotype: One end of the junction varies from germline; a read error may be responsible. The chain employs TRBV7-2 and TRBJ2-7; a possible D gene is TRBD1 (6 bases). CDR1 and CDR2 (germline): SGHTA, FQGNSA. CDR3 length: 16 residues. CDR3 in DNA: TGTGCCAGCAGTTTAGGCCGGACAGCTGGCCCCTACGAGCAGTACTTC. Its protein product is CASSLGRTAGPYEQYF.

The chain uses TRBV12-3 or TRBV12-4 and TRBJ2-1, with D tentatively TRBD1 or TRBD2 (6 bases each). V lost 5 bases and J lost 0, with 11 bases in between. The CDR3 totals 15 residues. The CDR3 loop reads CASSGGGVSYNEQFF. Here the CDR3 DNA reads TGTGCCAGCAGTGGGGGCGGGGTCTCCTACAATGAGCAGTTCTTC.

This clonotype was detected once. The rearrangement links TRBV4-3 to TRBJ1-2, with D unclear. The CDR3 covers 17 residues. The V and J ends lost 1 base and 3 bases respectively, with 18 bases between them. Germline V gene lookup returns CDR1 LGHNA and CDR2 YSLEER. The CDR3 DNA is TGCGCCAGCAGCCAAGGAGTCGTCGGAGCAAGCTACTATGGCTACACCTTC. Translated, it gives CASSQGVVGASYYGYTF.

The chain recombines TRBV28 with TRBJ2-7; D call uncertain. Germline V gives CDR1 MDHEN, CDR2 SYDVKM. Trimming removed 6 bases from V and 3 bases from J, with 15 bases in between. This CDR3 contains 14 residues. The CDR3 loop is CASSETVDGYEQYF. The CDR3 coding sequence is TGTGCCAGCAGCGAAACGGTCGATGGCTACGAGCAGTACTTC.

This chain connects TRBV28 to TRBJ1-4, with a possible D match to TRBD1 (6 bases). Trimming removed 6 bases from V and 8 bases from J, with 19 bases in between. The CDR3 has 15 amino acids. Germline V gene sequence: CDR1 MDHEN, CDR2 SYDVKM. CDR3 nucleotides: TGTGCCAGCAGCCTAGTGGGGGGGGCCCAGGAAAAACTGTTTTTT. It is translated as CASSLVGGAQEKLFF.

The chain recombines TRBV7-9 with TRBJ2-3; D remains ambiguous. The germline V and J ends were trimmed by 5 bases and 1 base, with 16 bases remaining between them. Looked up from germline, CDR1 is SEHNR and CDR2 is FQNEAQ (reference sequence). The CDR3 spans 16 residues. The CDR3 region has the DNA TGTGCCAGCAGCGCTTTATGGGGTTCGGGCACAGATACGCAGTATTTT. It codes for CASSALWGSGTDTQYF.

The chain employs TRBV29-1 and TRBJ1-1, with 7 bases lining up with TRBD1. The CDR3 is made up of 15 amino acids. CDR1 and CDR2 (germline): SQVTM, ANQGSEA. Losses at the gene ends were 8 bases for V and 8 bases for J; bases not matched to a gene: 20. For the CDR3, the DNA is TGCAGCCACGTTAGCGGACAGGCCTTCGGTGAAGAAGCTTTCTTT. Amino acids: CSHVSGQAFGEEAFF. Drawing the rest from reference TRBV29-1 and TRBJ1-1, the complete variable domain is SAVISQKPSRDICQRGTSLTIQCQVDSQVTMMFWYRQQPGQSLTLIATANQGSEATYESGFVIDKFPISRPNLTFSTLTVSNMSPEDSSIYLCSHVSGQAFGEEAFFGQGTRLTVV.

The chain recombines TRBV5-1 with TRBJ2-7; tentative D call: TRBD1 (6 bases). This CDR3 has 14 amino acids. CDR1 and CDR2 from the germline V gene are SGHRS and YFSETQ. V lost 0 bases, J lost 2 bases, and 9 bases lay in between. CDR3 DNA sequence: TGCGCCAGCAGCTTGGGGGACACAACCTACGAGCAGTACTTC. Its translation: CASSLGDTTYEQYF. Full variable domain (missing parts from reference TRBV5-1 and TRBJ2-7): KAGVTQTPRYLIKTRGQQVTLSCSPISGHRSVSWYQQTPGQGLQFLFEYFSETQRNKGNFPGRFSGRQFSNSRSEMNVSTLELGDSALYLCASSLGDTTYEQYFGPGTRLTVT.

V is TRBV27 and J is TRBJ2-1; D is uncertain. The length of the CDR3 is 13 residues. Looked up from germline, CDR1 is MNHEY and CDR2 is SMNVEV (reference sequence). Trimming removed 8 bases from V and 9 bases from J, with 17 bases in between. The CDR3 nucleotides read TGTGCCAGCTCCTGGATTGGCTTCGGTGAGCAGTTCTTC. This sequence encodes CASSWIGFGEQFF.

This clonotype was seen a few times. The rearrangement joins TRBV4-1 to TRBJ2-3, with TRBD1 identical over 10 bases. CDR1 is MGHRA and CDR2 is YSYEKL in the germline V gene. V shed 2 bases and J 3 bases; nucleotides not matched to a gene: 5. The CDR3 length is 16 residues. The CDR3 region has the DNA TGCGCCAGCAGCCAACTCCGACAGGGGGCAACAGATACGCAGTATTTT. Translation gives CASSQLRQGATDTQYF.

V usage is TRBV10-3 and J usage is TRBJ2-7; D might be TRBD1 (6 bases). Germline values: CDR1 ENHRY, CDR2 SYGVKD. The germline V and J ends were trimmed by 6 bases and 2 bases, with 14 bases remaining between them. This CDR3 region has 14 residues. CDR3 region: CAIRDSWDTYEQYF. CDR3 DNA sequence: TGTGCCATCAGGGACAGTTGGGACACCTACGAGCAGTACTTC.

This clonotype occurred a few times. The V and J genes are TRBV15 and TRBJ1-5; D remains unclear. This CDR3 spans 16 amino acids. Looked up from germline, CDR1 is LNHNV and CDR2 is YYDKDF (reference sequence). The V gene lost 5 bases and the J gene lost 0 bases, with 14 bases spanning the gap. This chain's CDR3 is CATSPRAGFSNQPQHF. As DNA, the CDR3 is TGTGCCACCAGCCCCCGGGCAGGATTTAGCAATCAGCCCCAGCATTTT.

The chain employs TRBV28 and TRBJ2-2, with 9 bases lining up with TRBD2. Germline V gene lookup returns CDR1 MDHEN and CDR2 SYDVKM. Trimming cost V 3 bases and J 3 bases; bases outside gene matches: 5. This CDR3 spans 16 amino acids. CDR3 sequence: CASSFGLARDTGELFF. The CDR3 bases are TGTGCCAGCAGTTTCGGACTAGCGAGGGACACCGGGGAGCTGTTTTTT.

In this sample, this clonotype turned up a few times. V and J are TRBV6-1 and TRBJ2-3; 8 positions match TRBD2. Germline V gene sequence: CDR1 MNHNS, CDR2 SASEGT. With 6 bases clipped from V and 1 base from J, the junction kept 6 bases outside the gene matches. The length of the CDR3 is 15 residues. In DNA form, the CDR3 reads TGTGCCAGCAGCTCCGACGGGGGGGGCACAGATACGCAGTATTTT. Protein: CASSSDGGGTDTQYF.

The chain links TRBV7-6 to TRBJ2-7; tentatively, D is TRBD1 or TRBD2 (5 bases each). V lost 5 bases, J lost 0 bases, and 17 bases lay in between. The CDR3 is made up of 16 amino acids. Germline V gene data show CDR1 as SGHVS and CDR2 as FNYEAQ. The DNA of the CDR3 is TGTGCCAGCAGCCCACCCGGGACCTTCTACTCCTACGAGCAGTACTTC. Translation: CASSPPGTFYSYEQYF.

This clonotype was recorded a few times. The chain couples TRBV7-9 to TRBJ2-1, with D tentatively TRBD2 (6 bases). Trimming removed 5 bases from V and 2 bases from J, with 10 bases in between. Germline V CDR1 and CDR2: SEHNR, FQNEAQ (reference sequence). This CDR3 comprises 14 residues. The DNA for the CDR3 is TGTGCCAGCAGCCCTAGCGCCACCTACAATGAGCAGTTCTTC. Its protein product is CASSPSATYNEQFF.

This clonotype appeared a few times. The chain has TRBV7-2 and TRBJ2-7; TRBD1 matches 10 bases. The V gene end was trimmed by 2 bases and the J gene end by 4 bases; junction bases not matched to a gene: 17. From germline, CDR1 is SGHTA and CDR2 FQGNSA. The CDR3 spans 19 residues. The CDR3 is CASSLPMIKDRGGYYEQYF. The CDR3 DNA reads TGTGCCAGCAGCTTACCGATGATTAAGGACAGGGGGGGATATTACGAGCAGTACTTC.

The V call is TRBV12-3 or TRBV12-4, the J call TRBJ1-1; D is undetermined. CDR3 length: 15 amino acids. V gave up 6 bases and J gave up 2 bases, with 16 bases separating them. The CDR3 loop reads CASSPVRVHNTEAFF. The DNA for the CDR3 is TGTGCCAGCAGCCCCGTCCGGGTCCATAACACTGAAGCTTTCTTT.

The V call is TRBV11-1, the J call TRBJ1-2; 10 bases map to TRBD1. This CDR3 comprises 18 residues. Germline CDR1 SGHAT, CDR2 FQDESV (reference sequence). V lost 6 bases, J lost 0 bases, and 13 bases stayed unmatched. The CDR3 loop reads CASSRPGTGALANYGYTF. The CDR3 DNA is TGTGCCAGCAGTAGACCCGGGACAGGGGCGCTAGCTAACTATGGCTACACCTTC. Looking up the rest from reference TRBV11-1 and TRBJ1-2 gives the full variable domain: EAEVAQSPRYKITEKSQAVAFWCDPISGHATLYWYRQILGQGPELLVQFQDESVVDDSQLPKDRFSAERLKGVDSTLKIQPAELGDSAMYLCASSRPGTGALANYGYTFGSGTRLTVV.

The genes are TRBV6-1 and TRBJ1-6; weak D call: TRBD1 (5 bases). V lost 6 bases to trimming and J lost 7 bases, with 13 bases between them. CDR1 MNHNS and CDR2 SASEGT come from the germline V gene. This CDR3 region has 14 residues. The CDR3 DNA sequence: TGTGCCAGCAGGTCCGACAGCTCAAATTCACCCCTCCACTTT. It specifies CASRSDSSNSPLHF.

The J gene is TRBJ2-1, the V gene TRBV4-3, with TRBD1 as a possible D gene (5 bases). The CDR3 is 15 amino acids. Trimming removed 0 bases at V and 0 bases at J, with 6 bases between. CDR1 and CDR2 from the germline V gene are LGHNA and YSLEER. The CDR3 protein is CASSQEGVSYNEQFF. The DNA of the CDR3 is TGCGCCAGCAGCCAAGAAGGGGTCTCCTACAATGAGCAGTTCTTC.

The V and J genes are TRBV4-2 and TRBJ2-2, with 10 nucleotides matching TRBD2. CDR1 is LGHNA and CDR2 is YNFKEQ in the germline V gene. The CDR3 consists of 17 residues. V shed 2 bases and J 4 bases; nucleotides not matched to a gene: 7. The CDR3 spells CASSQPSSGGTTGELFF. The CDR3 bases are TGTGCCAGCAGCCAACCCTCTAGCGGGGGAACCACCGGGGAGCTGTTTTTT.

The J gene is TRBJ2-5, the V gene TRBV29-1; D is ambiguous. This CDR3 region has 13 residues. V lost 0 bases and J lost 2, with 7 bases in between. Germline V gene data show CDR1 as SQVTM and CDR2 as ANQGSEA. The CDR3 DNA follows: TGCAGCGTTGAAGATCGACTGCAAGAGACCCAGTACTTC. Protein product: CSVEDRLQETQYF.

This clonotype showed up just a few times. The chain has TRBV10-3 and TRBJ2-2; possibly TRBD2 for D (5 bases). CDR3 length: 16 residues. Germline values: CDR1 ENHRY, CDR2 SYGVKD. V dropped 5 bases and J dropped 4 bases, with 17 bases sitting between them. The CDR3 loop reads CAISPPIGMGTGELFF. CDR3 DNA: TGTGCCATCAGTCCCCCGATCGGGATGGGCACCGGGGAGCTGTTTTTT.